A single sample is the source of the 4 T cell receptor beta chains below, sequenced in a study of naive and memory T cell subsets (TCRdb year 2017). The library came from UMI-ligation and nested PCR. Sequencing relied on an Illumina MiSeq. The beta constant-region primer was an equimolar mix of two oligonucleotides covering both TRBC1 and TRBC2. TCRdb reprocessed the public reads (quality trimming at Q25 with fastp, clone calling with MiXCR) and kept in-frame beta chains. Rows with one shared CDR3 protein collapse into an entry with the most common genes and DNA. Across this sample there are tens of thousands of distinct CDR3 sequences, with 10% to 15% seen only once. The ten largest clones take up under 25% of the sample. The specimen sequenced was effector memory CD4+ T cells from blood. The cell subset or site label of this sample denotes: effector memory, CD45RA- CD27-. These receptors came from a human donor in good health.

The chain has TRBV19 and TRBJ1-2, with D unresolved. Per germline, CDR1 LNHDA and CDR2 SQIVND (reference sequence). The CDR3 extends over 16 amino acids. Trimming pared 5 bases from V and 2 bases from J, leaving 18 bases between. CDR3 DNA sequence: TGTGCCAGTAGTCGAGGGAGTTACGGCGAAAACTATGGCTACACCTTC. This codes for CASSRGSYGENYGYTF.

This clonotype is medium-sized by share. This chain links TRBV20-1 with TRBJ2-1; perhaps TRBD2 as D (6 bases). V lost 7 bases and J 7 bases, leaving 14 bases between the germline ends. The CDR3 has 12 residues. Germline-derived CDR1 and CDR2 are DFQATT and SNEGSKA (reference sequence). In nucleotides, the CDR3 is TGCAGTGTATCGCCAGGGAGGAATGAGCAGTTCTTC. Its protein is CSVSPGRNEQFF.

The chain uses TRBV5-6 and TRBJ2-3, with a possible D match to TRBD2 (5 bases). The CDR3 contains 15 residues. CDR1 is SGHDT and CDR2 is YYEEEE in the germline V gene. Trimming stripped 3 bases from V and 0 bases from J, with 11 bases between. The DNA of the CDR3 is TGTGCCAGCAGCTCCGTCAGCGGAAGCACAGATACGCAGTATTTT. It encodes CASSSVSGSTDTQYF. The full variable domain, with the rest looked up from reference TRBV5-6 and TRBJ2-3, is DAGVTQSPTHLIKTRGQQVTLRCSPKSGHDTVSWYQQALGQGPQFIFQYYEEEERQRGNFPDRFSGHQFPNYSSELNVNALLLGDSALYLCASSSVSGSTDTQYFGPGTRLTVL.

The chain has TRBV15 and TRBJ1-6; D is unclear. The CDR3 contains 14 residues. V was shortened by 4 bases and J by 10 bases, with 14 bases between the two germline ends. Germline V gives CDR1 LNHNV, CDR2 YYDKDF (reference sequence). CDR3 residues: CATSTRTTGSPLHF. CDR3 in DNA: TGTGCCACCAGCACCCGGACTACGGGGTCACCCCTCCACTTT.